This is a list of T cell receptor beta chains from one sample in a study of metastatic and nonmetastatic thyroid tumors. TCRdb redid the clone calls on the PCR reads using MiXCR. The table lists thousands of clones, around a third of them singletons. Sequencing was performed on adjacent normal tissue. The receptors originated from a male donor with papillary thyroid cancer or a benign thyroid nodule (not recorded which). Some clones in this sample may be carry-over from other donors' samples. Both conserved end residues are part of each CDR3. D genes are given only for firm matches. The size entry is marked missing in some rows and otherwise reads once, few, many or a size class.

j_gene	d_gene	v_gene	abundance	CDR3nt	CDR3aa
TRBJ1-5	NA	TRBV20-1	few	TGCAGTGCTGGTCGCCGGGACGTTAGCAATCAGCCCCAGCATTTT	CSAGRRDVSNQPQHF
TRBJ2-2	NA	TRBV11-2	NA	TGTGCCAGCAGCTTAGAAGGGGGTTCTTTGAGGACCGGGGAGCTGTTTTTT	CASSLEGGSLRTGELFF
TRBJ2-2	NA	TRBV7-9	few	TGTGCCAGCAGCTTAAAAACCGGGGAGCTGTTTTTT	CASSLKTGELFF
TRBJ2-1	NA	TRBV19	few	TGTGCCAGTAGTAGGGATGGTAGCTACAATGAGCAGTTCTTC	CASSRDGSYNEQFF
TRBJ2-7	TRBD2	TRBV5-1	large	TGCGCCAGCAGCTCGACTAGCGGGAGCTACGAGCAGTACTTC	CASSSTSGSYEQYF
TRBJ2-1	TRBD2	TRBV7-9	few	TGTGCCCTTAGAGGGACTAGCAATGAGCAGTTCTTC	CALRGTSNEQFF
TRBJ1-5	TRBD1	TRBV19	NA	TGTGCCAGTAGTATGCGGGACAGAAGTAATCAGCCCCAGCATTTT	CASSMRDRSNQPQHF
TRBJ2-7	NA	TRBV4-1	large	TGCGCCAGCAGCCAAGGGCAGCTCTCCTACGAGCAGTACTTC	CASSQGQLSYEQYF
TRBJ2-7	NA	TRBV7-2	NA	TGTGCCAGCAGCTTATGGGTCGCGAGCTCCTACGAGCAGTACTTC	CASSLWVASSYEQYF
TRBJ1-1	NA	TRBV6-2/TRBV6-3	few	TGTGCCAGCAGTTACTCGCGCCAGACCAACATTGAAGCTTTCTTT	CASSYSRQTNIEAFF
TRBJ2-7	NA	TRBV6-1	few	TGTGCCAGCAGTTCCGAATTTAGGACAGCCTACGAGCAGTACTTC	CASSSEFRTAYEQYF
TRBJ1-1	NA	TRBV6-1	few	TGTGCCTCCATGGAGACCGTCGAGGCGGAAGCTTTCTTT	CASMETVEAEAFF
TRBJ1-6	NA	TRBV7-8	few	TGTGCCAGCAGCCGGTCCCCGGAGGCCCTCCACTTT	CASSRSPEALHF
TRBJ1-6	NA	TRBV6-5	NA	TGTGCCAGCAGTTACTCGAGGGGGGGTTCACCCCTCCACTTT	CASSYSRGGSPLHF
TRBJ2-3	NA	TRBV30	NA	TGTGCCTGGAGTAGGGGCGCAGATACGCAGTATTTT	CAWSRGADTQYF
TRBJ1-1	TRBD1	TRBV11-2	few	TGTGCCAGCAGCCACCCAAGACAGGGAGGGAACACTGAAGCTTTCTTT	CASSHPRQGGNTEAFF
TRBJ1-2	NA	TRBV6-2/TRBV6-3	few	TGTGCCAGCAGTTACCCCACTGCGGGGGCCGTGGCTGGCTACACCTTC	CASSYPTAGAVAGYTF
TRBJ1-1	TRBD1	TRBV20-1	NA	TGCAGTGCTAACAGGCAGGGGGCAAGGGCTTTCTTT	CSANRQGARAFF
TRBJ2-7	NA	TRBV5-1	NA	TGCGCCAACAGCTTGGTCGGGGGAAGGACCTCCTACGAGCAGTACTTC	CANSLVGGRTSYEQYF
TRBJ1-6	TRBD1	TRBV12-3/TRBV12-4	NA	TGTGCCAGCAGCTACAGGGGATCACCCCTCCACTTT	CASSYRGSPLHF
TRBJ2-7	TRBD2	TRBV6-2/TRBV6-3	NA	TGTGCCAGCAGTTTCAGCGGGGCGGGATCCGAGCAGTACTTC	CASSFSGAGSEQYF
TRBJ2-3	TRBD2	TRBV6-1	NA	TGTGCCAGCACCATGTGGCTAGCGGGAGTTAGTAGGCTCGCAGATACGCAGTATTTT	CASTMWLAGVSRLADTQYF
TRBJ2-3	NA	TRBV28	few	TGTGCCAGCAGTTTGTGGGAGGCTCCCCAAACAGATACGCAGTATTTT	CASSLWEAPQTDTQYF
TRBJ2-7	NA	TRBV20-1	NA	TGCAGTGCTAACCCTTTTGGGGTACGCTCCTACGAGCAGTACTTC	CSANPFGVRSYEQYF
TRBJ2-7	NA	TRBV5-1	NA	TGCGCCAGCAGCTTGGGTGGGGGGCTCTACGAGCAGTACTTC	CASSLGGGLYEQYF
TRBJ2-1	TRBD2	TRBV19	NA	TGTGCCAGTAGTACTGGACTAGCGGGCACCAATGAGCAGTTCTTC	CASSTGLAGTNEQFF
TRBJ2-5	NA	TRBV5-1	NA	TGCGCCAGCAGCTTGGGGGGCTTGCTTACGGGAGAGACCCAGTACTTC	CASSLGGLLTGETQYF
TRBJ2-2	NA	TRBV20-1	large	TGCAGTGCTAGACCCCGGATACGGGGGGCCCGCGGGGAGCTGTTTTTT	CSARPRIRGARGELFF
TRBJ1-1	TRBD1	TRBV5-4	NA	TGTGCCAGCAGCACGGGACAGGGCTGGAACACTGAAGCTTTCTTT	CASSTGQGWNTEAFF
TRBJ1-2	NA	TRBV6-1	NA	TGTGCCAGCAGTCCCCAACAGGGAAGGAACTATGGCTACACCTTC	CASSPQQGRNYGYTF
TRBJ1-2	NA	TRBV5-4	large	TGTGCCAGCAGCCCTCCCGACATGCCCCTCGATGGCTACACCTTC	CASSPPDMPLDGYTF
TRBJ1-5	NA	TRBV12-3/TRBV12-4	NA	TGTGCCAGCAGTTTAGCGCCTACAGGGAATTCGCCCCAGCATTTT	CASSLAPTGNSPQHF
TRBJ2-7	TRBD2	TRBV6-2/TRBV6-3	few	TGTGCCAGCAGTTACCCCGCGGGGGGATACCTCTACGAGCAGTACTTC	CASSYPAGGYLYEQYF
TRBJ1-3	NA	TRBV6-2/TRBV6-3	NA	TGTGCCAGCAGTTACTCCGGGACGACTGGAAACACCATATATTTT	CASSYSGTTGNTIYF
TRBJ2-7	NA	TRBV19	large	TGTGCCAGTAGTATTGGCATACGGGCCTACGAGCAGTACTTC	CASSIGIRAYEQYF
TRBJ2-7	NA	TRBV18	many	TGTGCCAGCTCACAACTACCGGGACCGGGTAACTACGAGCAGTACTTC	CASSQLPGPGNYEQYF
TRBJ1-4	NA	TRBV4-2	NA	TGTGCCAGCAGCCAGGGCGGACAGCCCGTTAATGAAAAACTGTTTTTT	CASSQGGQPVNEKLFF
TRBJ2-1	NA	TRBV6-1	few	TGTGCCAGCAGTGATGTAGCGGAGGAGCAGTTCTTC	CASSDVAEEQFF
TRBJ1-1	NA	TRBV27	large	TGTGCCAGCAGTTTAGGACCCTCGGGGAACACTGAAGCTTTCTTT	CASSLGPSGNTEAFF
TRBJ2-1	TRBD2	TRBV7-3	NA	TGTGCCAGCAGCTTAAAGGGCCCGGGGACTAGCGGTGAGCAGTTCTTC	CASSLKGPGTSGEQFF
TRBJ2-5	TRBD2	TRBV11-2	NA	TGTGCCAGCAGCTCCCGGACAGGGATGGTAGCGGGAGGGGAGACCCAGTACTTC	CASSSRTGMVAGGETQYF
TRBJ2-7	TRBD2	TRBV6-2/TRBV6-3	few	TGTGCCAGCAGCCCTACTTCGCTAGCGGTCCGAGAGGAGCAGTACTTC	CASSPTSLAVREEQYF
TRBJ2-1	NA	TRBV15	NA	TGTGCCACCAGCAGAGATCGAGGGGCGGTCAATGAGCAGTTCTTC	CATSRDRGAVNEQFF
TRBJ2-5	TRBD1	TRBV9	NA	TGTGCCAGCAGCGTGACAGGGTCTATCGAAGAGACCCAGTACTTC	CASSVTGSIEETQYF
TRBJ2-1	NA	TRBV30	NA	TGTGCCTGGAGTCTCATTAGTCGTGAGCAGTTCTTC	CAWSLISREQFF
TRBJ2-2	TRBD2	TRBV10-1	NA	TGCGCCAGCAGTAGGTCGAGCGGGAGACTCCACACCGGGGAGCTGTTTTTT	CASSRSSGRLHTGELFF